This TCR beta chain comes out of a study of shared clonotypes between healthy human individuals. V was clipped by 2 bases and J by 8 bases, with 15 bases between them. This CDR3 is built from 14 residues. CDR1 SGDLS and CDR2 YYNGEE come from the germline V gene. About this clone: Its antigen remains unknown.

Study observations and caveats: It was the few donors that limited the genetic and exposure-history diversity represented.

Approximately 27,000 T cell genomes, or about 270 ng DNA, went into replicate PCRs of unsorted PBMC. TCRdb keeps only in-frame clones here, not all; method: immunoSEQ multiplex PCR. The sample records around 500,000 clones, over 70% being singletons. The clonotype comes from a woman in her thirties or forties in good health. Some clones in this sample may be carry-over from other donors' samples. Sequencing input: PBMCs. The V gene is TRBV9, the J gene TRBJ2-3, with TRBD2 as a possible D gene (6 bases). The CDR3 reads CASSVGSSPGTQYF. The CDR3 DNA is TGTGCCAGCAGCGTCGGGAGTAGCCCGGGTACGCAGTATTTT.